These T cell receptor beta chains were read from a single sample in a study of cytomegalovirus exposure and HLA in healthy donors. The protocol was immunoSEQ multiplex PCR, while the TCRdb copy is restricted to in-frame clones and leaves out a portion. The sample yields about 120,000 clones, 60% to 85% seen once. Sequencing was carried out using PBMCs. The receptors were gathered from a man aged 25-45 years in good health and CMV-seronegative. Each CDR3 is given with its conserved first and last residue. The order of the fields is J gene, V gene, CDR3 protein.

>TRBJ1-1|TRBV6-5
CASSLDRATEAFF
>TRBJ1-5|TRBV15
CATSRDLGQGFGQPQHF
>TRBJ2-1|TRBV6-6
CASYSTYNEQFF
>TRBJ1-2|TRBV5-1
CASSLDPRRVFNYGYTF
>TRBJ1-1|TRBV4-1
CASSHTQRNTEAFF
>TRBJ2-7|TRBV9
CASSGTSYYEQYF
>TRBJ1-4|TRBV27
CASSLGRPGTGVEKLFF
>TRBJ2-7|TRBV15
CATSRASRRAEQYF
>TRBJ1-2|TRBV10-1
CAKGQTYGYTF
>TRBJ1-1|TRBV7-9
CASSSKLNTEAFF
>TRBJ1-4|TRBV10-3
CAISRGQGQSNEKLFF
>TRBJ2-3|TRBV14
CASSQDGGLANLDTQYF
>TRBJ1-1|TRBV2
CASSDGGRDTEAFF
>TRBJ2-2|TRBV2
CASSEGGRLAGLVGELFF
>TRBJ2-4|TRBV29-1
CSVAGGSKNIQYF
>TRBJ1-5|TRBV19
CASSPRSDQPQHF
>TRBJ1-5|TRBV30
CAWSVQYNQPQHF
>TRBJ2-5|TRBV5-1
CASSSGLSQETQYF
>TRBJ2-6|TRBV5-8
CASSSGQGVLGANVLTF
>TRBJ2-2|TRBV7-2
CASSSRDRDTGELFF
>TRBJ1-1|TRBV10-2
CASSESQGALNTEAFF
>TRBJ2-3|TRBV9
CASSVPTLGVADTQYF
>TRBJ2-7|TRBV28
CASFSGAVGYEQYF
>TRBJ2-1|TRBV27
CASSLSRDNEQFF
>TRBJ2-1|TRBV19
CASSPLAGAYNEQFF
>TRBJ1-2|TRBV27
CASSSLQGPGGYTF
>TRBJ2-6|TRBV9
CASSVGALGANVLTF
>TRBJ1-2|TRBV6-1
CASSDLAQGYGYTF